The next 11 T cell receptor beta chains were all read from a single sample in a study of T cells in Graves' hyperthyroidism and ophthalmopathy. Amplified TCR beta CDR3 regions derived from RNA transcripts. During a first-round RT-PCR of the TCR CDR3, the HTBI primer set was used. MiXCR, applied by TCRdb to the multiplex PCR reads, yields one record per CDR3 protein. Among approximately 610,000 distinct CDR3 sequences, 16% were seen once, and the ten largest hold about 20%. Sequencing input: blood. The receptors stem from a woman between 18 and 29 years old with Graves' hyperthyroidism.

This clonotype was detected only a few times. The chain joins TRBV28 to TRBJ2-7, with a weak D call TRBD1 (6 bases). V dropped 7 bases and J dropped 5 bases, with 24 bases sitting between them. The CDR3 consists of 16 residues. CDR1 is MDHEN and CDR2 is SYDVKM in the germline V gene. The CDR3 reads CASTSLPGRPGDEQYF. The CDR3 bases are TGTGCCAGCACCTCCCTCCCCGGCAGACCAGGGGACGAGCAGTACTTC.

The CDR3 is CASSTRRRGQGLPEGPYGYTF. The CDR3 DNA is TGTGCCAGTAGTACCCGAAGGCGGGGACAGGGGCTCCCCGAAGGCCCCTATGGCTACACCTTC. The chain couples TRBV19 to TRBJ1-2; 10 positions agree with TRBD1. Germline CDR1 LNHDA, CDR2 SQIVND (reference sequence). The V and J ends lost 4 bases and 4 bases, in that order; junction bases with no gene match: 24. The CDR3 extends over 21 amino acids. Full variable domain (outside the CDR3, taken from reference TRBV19 and TRBJ1-2): DGGITQSPKYLFRKEGQNVTLSCEQNLNHDAMYWYRQDPGQGLRLIYYSQIVNDFQKGDIAEGYSVSREKKESFPLTVTSAQKNPTAFYLCASSTRRRGQGLPEGPYGYTFGSGTRLTVV.

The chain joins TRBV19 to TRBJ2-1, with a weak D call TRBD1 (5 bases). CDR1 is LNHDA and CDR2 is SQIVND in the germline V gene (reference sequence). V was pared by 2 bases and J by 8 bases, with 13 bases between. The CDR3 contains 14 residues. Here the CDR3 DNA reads TGTGCCAGTAGTATAATGAGCCAGGGCGATGAGCAGTTCTTC. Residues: CASSIMSQGDEQFF. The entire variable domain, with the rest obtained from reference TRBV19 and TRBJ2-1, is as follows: DGGITQSPKYLFRKEGQNVTLSCEQNLNHDAMYWYRQDPGQGLRLIYYSQIVNDFQKGDIAEGYSVSREKKESFPLTVTSAQKNPTAFYLCASSIMSQGDEQFFGPGTRLTVL.

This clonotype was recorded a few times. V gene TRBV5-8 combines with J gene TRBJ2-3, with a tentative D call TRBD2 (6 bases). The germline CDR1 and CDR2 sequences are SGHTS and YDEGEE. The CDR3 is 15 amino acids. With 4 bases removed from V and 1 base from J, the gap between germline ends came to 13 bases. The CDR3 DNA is TGTGCCAGCAGCATCACTAGCTTGGGCACAGATACGCAGTATTTT. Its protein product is CASSITSLGTDTQYF. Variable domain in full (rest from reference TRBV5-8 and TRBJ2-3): EAGVTQSPTHLIKTRGQQATLRCSPISGHTSVYWYQQALGLGLQFLLWYDEGEERNRGNFPPRFSGRQFPNYSSELNVNALELEDSALYLCASSITSLGTDTQYFGPGTRLTVL.

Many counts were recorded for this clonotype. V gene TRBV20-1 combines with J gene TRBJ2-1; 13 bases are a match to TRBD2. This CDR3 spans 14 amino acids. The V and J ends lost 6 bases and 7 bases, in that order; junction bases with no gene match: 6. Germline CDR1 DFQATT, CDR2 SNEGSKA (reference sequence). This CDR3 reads CSADGTSGNNEQFF. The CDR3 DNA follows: TGCAGTGCCGACGGGACTAGCGGGAATAATGAGCAGTTCTTC.

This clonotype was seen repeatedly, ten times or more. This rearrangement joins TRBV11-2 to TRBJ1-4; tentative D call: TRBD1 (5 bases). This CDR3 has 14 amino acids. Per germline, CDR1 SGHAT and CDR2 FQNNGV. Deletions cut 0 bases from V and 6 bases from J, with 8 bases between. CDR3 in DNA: TGTGCCAGCAGCTTAGAGGGGCGCGATGAAAAACTGTTTTTT. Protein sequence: CASSLEGRDEKLFF. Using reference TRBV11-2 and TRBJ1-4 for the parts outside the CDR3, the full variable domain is EAGVAQSPRYKIIEKRQSVAFWCNPISGHATLYWYQQILGQGPKLLIQFQNNGVVDDSQLPKDRFSAERLKGVDSTLKIQPAKLEDSAVYLCASSLEGRDEKLFFGSGTQLSVL.

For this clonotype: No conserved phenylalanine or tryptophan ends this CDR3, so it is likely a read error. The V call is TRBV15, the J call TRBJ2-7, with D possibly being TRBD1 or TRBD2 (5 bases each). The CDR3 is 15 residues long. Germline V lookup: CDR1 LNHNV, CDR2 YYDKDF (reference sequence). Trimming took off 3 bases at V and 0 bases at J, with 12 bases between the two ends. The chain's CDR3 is CATSRPGAHSYEQYS. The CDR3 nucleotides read TGTGCCACCAGCAGGCCCGGGGCCCACTCCTACGAGCAGTACTCC.

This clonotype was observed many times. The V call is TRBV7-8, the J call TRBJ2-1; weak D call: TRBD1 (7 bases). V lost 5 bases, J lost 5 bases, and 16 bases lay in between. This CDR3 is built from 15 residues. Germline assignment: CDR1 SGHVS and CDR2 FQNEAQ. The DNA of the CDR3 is TGTGCCAGCAGCCCCCTGGCGGGGACAGACAATGAGCAGTTCTTC. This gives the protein CASSPLAGTDNEQFF. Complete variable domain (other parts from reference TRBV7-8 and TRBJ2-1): GAGVSQSPRYKVAKRGQDVALRCDPISGHVSLFWYQQALGQGPEFLTYFQNEAQLDKSGLPSDRFFAERPEGSVSTLKIQRTQQEDSAVYLCASSPLAGTDNEQFFGPGTRLTVL.

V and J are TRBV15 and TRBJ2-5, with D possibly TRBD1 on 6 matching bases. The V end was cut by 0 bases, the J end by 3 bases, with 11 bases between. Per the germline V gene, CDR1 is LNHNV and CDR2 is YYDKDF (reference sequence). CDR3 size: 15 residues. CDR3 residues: CATSRDLAGEETQYF. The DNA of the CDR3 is TGTGCCACCAGCAGAGATCTTGCAGGGGAAGAGACCCAGTACTTC.

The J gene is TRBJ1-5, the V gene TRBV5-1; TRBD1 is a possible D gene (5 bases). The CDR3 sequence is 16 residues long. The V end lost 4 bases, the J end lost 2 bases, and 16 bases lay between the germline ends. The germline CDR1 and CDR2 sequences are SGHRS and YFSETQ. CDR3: CASSLGGAWGNQPQHF. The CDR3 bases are TGCGCCAGCAGCCTGGGGGGAGCATGGGGCAATCAGCCCCAGCATTTT.

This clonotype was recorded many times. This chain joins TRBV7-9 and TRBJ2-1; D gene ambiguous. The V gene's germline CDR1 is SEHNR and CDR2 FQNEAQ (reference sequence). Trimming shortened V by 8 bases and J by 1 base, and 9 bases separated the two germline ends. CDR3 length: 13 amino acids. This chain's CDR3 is CASRDGSYNEQFF. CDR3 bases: TGTGCCAGCCGAGACGGTTCCTACAATGAGCAGTTCTTC.